A selection of T cell receptor beta chains follows, all from one sample in a study of glioma-infiltrating T cells. TCRdb re-derived calls from the multiplex PCR reads in MiXCR, one entry per CDR3 protein. The table shows approximately 40,000 distinct CDR3 sequences, with 20% to 25% occurring only once. The source material was glioma tissue, nonneoplastic brain tissue, or PBMCs (not recorded which). These receptors were collected from a human donor with low-grade glioma or glioblastoma, undergoing nonglioma brain surgery, or in good health (not recorded which). Both conserved end residues are part of each CDR3. A D gene is named only where the DNA matches it firmly. Size tells how often a clone was seen (once, few, many) or the class of an expanded clone, and some rows leave it out.

13	TRBJ1-5	TRBV4-1	many	-	TGCGCCAGCAGCCAAGTTCGGTATCAGCCCCAGCATTTT	CASSQVRYQPQHF
13	TRBJ1-2	TRBV7-9	-	-	TGTGCCAGCAGCCCTACAGGGTTAGGTGGCTACACCTTC	CASSPTGLGGYTF
16	TRBJ1-5	TRBV19	many	-	TGTGCCAGTAGTATTGGCCTGGCAGTTAACAATCAGCCCCAGCATTTT	CASSIGLAVNNQPQHF
13	TRBJ2-7	TRBV27	-	-	TGTTCCCGCATTTTCTCGTTGGTAAACGAGCAGTACTTC	CSRIFSLVNEQYF
16	TRBJ2-1	TRBV20-1	many	-	TGCAGTGCTAGAGACACGGGCCATAGCTCCTACAATGAGCAGTTCTTC	CSARDTGHSSYNEQFF
13	TRBJ1-5	TRBV4-1	many	-	TGCGCCAGCAGCCACCCAGGGGTTCAGCCCCAGCATTTT	CASSHPGVQPQHF
15	TRBJ1-2	TRBV3-1	many	TRBD1	TGTGCCAGCAGCATTCCATGGGGGACAGGCTATGGCTACACCTTC	CASSIPWGTGYGYTF
15	TRBJ2-7	TRBV7-6	-	TRBD1	TGTGCCAGCAGCCCATGGACAGGGGACGTCTACGAGCAGTACTTC	CASSPWTGDVYEQYF
13	TRBJ2-3	TRBV4-1	many	-	TGCGCCAGCAGTCTACCTAGCACAGATACGCAGTATTTT	CASSLPSTDTQYF
14	TRBJ2-1	TRBV28	many	-	TGTGCCAGCAGTCCCCAAACCCGGGCCTCACACCCGTTCTTC	CASSPQTRASHPFF
18	TRBJ2-1	TRBV25-1	many	-	TGTGCCAGCAGTGGTCAGGCGGCGGGGGCGAGCTCCTACAATGAGCAGTTCTTC	CASSGQAAGASSYNEQFF
16	TRBJ2-5	TRBV19	once	-	TGTGCCAGTAGTGTGACAGGCAGGTCGGATCAAGAGACCCAATACTTC	CASSVTGRSDQETQYF
17	TRBJ2-1	TRBV18	-	TRBD1	TGTGCCAGCTCACGATTTACCGGGACAGGGGGGAACGATGAGCAGTTCTTC	CASSRFTGTGGNDEQFF
15	TRBJ2-5	TRBV5-1	-	TRBD1	TGCGCCAGCAGCATTGACAGGGGATTCCAAGAGACCCAGTACTTC	CASSIDRGFQETQYF
15	TRBJ2-3	TRBV5-1	many	-	TGCGCCAGCAGCTTCGGTCTGTTGGAGACAGATACGCAGTATTTT	CASSFGLLETDTQYF
14	TRBJ1-6	TRBV27	once	-	TGTGGTAGCAGTTTTACAGCCTATAATTCACCCCTCCACTTT	CGSSFTAYNSPLHF
13	TRBJ2-2	TRBV7-3	many	-	TGTGCCAGCAGCCCCAGAAACACCGGGGAGCTGTTTTTT	CASSPRNTGELFF
15	TRBJ2-1	TRBV5-1	few	TRBD2	TGCGCCAGCAGCTTGCGGCTAGCGGGGTACAATGAGCAGTTCTTC	CASSLRLAGYNEQFF
14	TRBJ2-7	TRBV7-6	many	-	TGTGCCAGCAGCTTCTCGCCAGGGTCCTACGAGCAGTACTTC	CASSFSPGSYEQYF
14	TRBJ1-1	TRBV9	few	-	TGTGCCAGCAGCCCAGATGGGGGCTTGAATGAAGCTTTCTTT	CASSPDGGLNEAFF
13	TRBJ2-5	TRBV28	many	TRBD1	TGTGCCAGCACCCGACAGGGGACAGAGACCCAGTACTTC	CASTRQGTETQYF
13	TRBJ2-5	TRBV5-6	-	TRBD1	TGTGCCAGCAGCCCGTGGACAGGGGGCACCCAGTACTTC	CASSPWTGGTQYF
13	TRBJ2-3	TRBV15	medium-sized	-	TGTGCCACCAGCAGGCCTTACACAGATACGCAGTATTTT	CATSRPYTDTQYF
15	TRBJ2-5	TRBV28	-	TRBD1	TGTGTCAGATTGAGGGGGACAGACAACCAAGAGACCCAGTACTTC	CVRLRGTDNQETQYF
14	TRBJ2-3	TRBV6-2/TRBV6-3	-	-	TGTGTCGGCAAACTGGGCCAAGGGCCTGATACGCAGTATTTT	CVGKLGQGPDTQYF
13	TRBJ2-4	TRBV4-3	-	-	TGCGCCAGCATCCACAATTGGGGCAGCGGACAGTACTTC	CASIHNWGSGQYF
13	TRBJ2-1	TRBV6-2/TRBV6-3	many	-	TGTGCCAGCAGGGCTAGGTCTTACAATGAGCAGTTCTTC	CASRARSYNEQFF
12	TRBJ2-7	TRBV30	-	-	TGTGCCTGGAGAGCCGGCTCCGCAGAGCAGTACTTC	CAWRAGSAEQYF
10	TRBJ2-7	TRBV25-1	medium-sized	-	TGTGCCAGTTCGGGGAGGTGGCAGTACTTC	CASSGRWQYF
11	TRBJ2-5	TRBV20-1	many	-	TGCAGTGCTAGAGGAGGGGAGACCCAGTACTTC	CSARGGETQYF
14	TRBJ2-5	TRBV7-3	-	-	TGTGCCAGCAGCTTAACAGGGGGGGCGGGGACCCAGTACTTC	CASSLTGGAGTQYF
19	TRBJ2-1	TRBV6-2/TRBV6-3	large	TRBD1	TGTGCCAGCAGTTACTCGGACGGTGCTAGGACAGGGCCCTACAATGAGCAGTTCTTC	CASSYSDGARTGPYNEQFF
14	TRBJ2-7	TRBV3-1	many	-	TGTGCCAGCAGCACCCGCAGGGGTTCCTACGAGCAGTACTTC	CASSTRRGSYEQYF
13	TRBJ2-1	TRBV7-9	many	-	TGTGCCAGCAGCTTAGCGGGGGGCAATGAGCAGTTCTTC	CASSLAGGNEQFF
16	TRBJ2-3	TRBV4-1	-	-	TGCGCCAGCAGCCAAGATCCCAGCGGTCCCACAGATACGCAGTATTTT	CASSQDPSGPTDTQYF
12	TRBJ1-5	TRBV28	medium-sized	TRBD1	TGTGCCAGCAGATTAATCAGGGGGATCCAGCATTTT	CASRLIRGIQHF
15	TRBJ2-3	TRBV27	medium-sized	TRBD2	TGTGCCAGCAGCGGGACTAGCGGACAAGGACATACGCAGTATTTT	CASSGTSGQGHTQYF
13	TRBJ2-3	TRBV2	many	TRBD2	TGTGCCACCGGGACTAGCGGGAGGGATACGCAGTATTTT	CATGTSGRDTQYF
15	TRBJ2-7	TRBV7-9	many	TRBD1	TGTGCCAGCAGCTCCGGGACAGCCCTCTCCTACGAGCAGTACTTC	CASSSGTALSYEQYF
13	TRBJ2-1	TRBV20-1	many	TRBD2	TGCAGTGCTAGACTAGCGGGGCACAATGAGCAGTTCTTC	CSARLAGHNEQFF
14	TRBJ1-3	TRBV27	many	-	TGTGCCAGCAGTTTACAGGGATCTGGAAACACCATATATTTT	CASSLQGSGNTIYF
14	TRBJ1-2	TRBV10-3	many	-	TGTGCCATCAGTGACGGGGATGGGAACTATGGCTACACCTTC	CAISDGDGNYGYTF
14	TRBJ2-1	TRBV2	-	TRBD2	TGTGCCAGCAATGAGCGGGGGGGACTCAATGAGCAGTTCTTC	CASNERGGLNEQFF
17	TRBJ2-3	TRBV20-1	-	TRBD2	TGCAGTACTCCCGGGACTAGCGGGAGGAAAGACAAAGATACGCAGTATTTT	CSTPGTSGRKDKDTQYF
14	TRBJ1-2	TRBV19	many	-	TGTGCCAGTAGTCCGGGACAATCGTTCTATGGCTACACCTTC	CASSPGQSFYGYTF
11	TRBJ1-1	TRBV18	many	TRBD1	TGTGCCAGCTCTCCGCAGGGGGAGGCTTTCTTT	CASSPQGEAFF
13	TRBJ2-5	TRBV7-2	many	-	TGTGCCAGCAGCTTAGCTCGGAGAGAGACCCAGTACTTC	CASSLARRETQYF
12	TRBJ1-5	TRBV28	medium-sized	-	TGTGCGAGCCGACAGAGTAATCAGCCCCAGCATTTT	CASRQSNQPQHF
18	TRBJ2-5	TRBV7-2	many	TRBD2	TGTGCCAGCAGCTTAGGACGACTAGCGCAATGGTACCAAGAGACCCAGTACTTC	CASSLGRLAQWYQETQYF
16	TRBJ1-1	TRBV6-1	-	-	TGTGCCAGCAGTCCAAAAGGAGGAACAGGGATTACTAAAGCTTCCTTT	CASSPKGGTGITKASF
14	TRBJ1-2	TRBV20-1	-	TRBD1	TGCAGTGCTTGGACAGGGACGCCTGTATATTGCTACACCTTC	CSAWTGTPVYCYTF
14	TRBJ2-3	TRBV4-1	many	-	TGCGCCAGCAGCCAAGTCACTAGCACAGATACGCAGTATTTT	CASSQVTSTDTQYF
16	TRBJ2-1	TRBV13	many	TRBD2	TGTGCCAGCAGCTTAGGTTCTAGCGGGGGCCACAATGAGCAGTTCTTC	CASSLGSSGGHNEQFF
17	TRBJ2-1	TRBV11-2	few	TRBD2	TGTGCCAGCAGCTCCCCTCGGGGAGCGGGGGTAGACAATGAGCAGTTCTTC	CASSSPRGAGVDNEQFF
16	TRBJ1-1	TRBV6-1	-	-	TGTGCCAGCAGTCACCACGGGGACGCTTACCCCAGTGAAGCTTTCTTT	CASSHHGDAYPSEAFF
13	TRBJ1-1	TRBV5-4	many	-	TGTGCCAGCAGCGCTGACCAGAACACTGAAGCTTTCTTT	CASSADQNTEAFF
14	TRBJ2-5	TRBV12-3/TRBV12-4	many	-	TGTGCCAGCAGTCCTCCTCTCCTAGAAGAGACCCAGTACTTC	CASSPPLLEETQYF
16	TRBJ2-3	TRBV4-1	-	TRBD2	TGCGCCAGCAGCCAACTAGCGGGCCAGGTCACAGATACGCAGTATTTT	CASSQLAGQVTDTQYF
15	TRBJ2-7	TRBV7-9	many	TRBD1	TGTGCCAGCAGCTTAGATCAGACAGGGTTCTACGAGCAGTACTTC	CASSLDQTGFYEQYF
14	TRBJ2-7	TRBV6-1	many	TRBD1	TGTGCCAGCACCGCTGTCGACAGGGCCTACGAGCAGTACTTC	CASTAVDRAYEQYF